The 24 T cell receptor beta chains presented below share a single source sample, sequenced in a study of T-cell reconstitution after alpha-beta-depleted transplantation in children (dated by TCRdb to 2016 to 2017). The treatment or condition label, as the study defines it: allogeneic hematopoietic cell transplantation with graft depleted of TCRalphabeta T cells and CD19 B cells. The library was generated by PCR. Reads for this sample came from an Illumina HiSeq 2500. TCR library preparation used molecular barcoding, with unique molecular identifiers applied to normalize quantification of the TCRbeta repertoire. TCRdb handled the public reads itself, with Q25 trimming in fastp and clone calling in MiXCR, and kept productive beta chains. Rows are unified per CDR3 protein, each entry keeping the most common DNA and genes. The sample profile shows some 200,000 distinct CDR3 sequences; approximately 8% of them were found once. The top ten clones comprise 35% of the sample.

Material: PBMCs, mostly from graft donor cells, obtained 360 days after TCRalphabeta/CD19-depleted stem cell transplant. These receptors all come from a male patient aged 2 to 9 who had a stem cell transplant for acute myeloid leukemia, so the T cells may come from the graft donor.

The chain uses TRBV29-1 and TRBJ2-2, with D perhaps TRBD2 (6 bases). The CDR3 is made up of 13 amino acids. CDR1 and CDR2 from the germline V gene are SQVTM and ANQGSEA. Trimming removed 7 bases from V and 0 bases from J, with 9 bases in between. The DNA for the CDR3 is TGCAGCGCCGGGACTTCGAACACCGGGGAGCTGTTTTTT. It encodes CSAGTSNTGELFF.

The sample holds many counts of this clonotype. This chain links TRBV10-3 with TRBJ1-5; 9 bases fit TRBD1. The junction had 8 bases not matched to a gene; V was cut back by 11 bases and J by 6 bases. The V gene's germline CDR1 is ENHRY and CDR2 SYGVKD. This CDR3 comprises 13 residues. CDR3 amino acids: CAVGTGNFQPQHF. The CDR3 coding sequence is TGTGCCGTCGGGACAGGGAATTTTCAGCCCCAGCATTTT.

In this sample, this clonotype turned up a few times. The CDR3 region is CASSLDLRQSSYNEQFF. The CDR3 nucleotides are TGCGCCAGCAGCTTGGACTTAAGACAGAGCTCCTACAATGAGCAGTTCTTC. J is TRBJ2-1 and V is TRBV5-1, with D possibly matching TRBD1 (5 bases). There are 17 residues in the CDR3. Trimming pared 0 bases from V and 0 bases from J, leaving 13 bases between. Per the germline V gene, CDR1 is SGHRS and CDR2 is YFSETQ.

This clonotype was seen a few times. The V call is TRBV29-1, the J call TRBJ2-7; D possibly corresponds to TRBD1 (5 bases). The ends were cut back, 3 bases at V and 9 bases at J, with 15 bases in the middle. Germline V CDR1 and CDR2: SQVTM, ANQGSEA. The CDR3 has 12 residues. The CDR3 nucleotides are TGCAGCGTTGATAAAGGGGATACGGGGCAGTACTTC. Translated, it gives CSVDKGDTGQYF.

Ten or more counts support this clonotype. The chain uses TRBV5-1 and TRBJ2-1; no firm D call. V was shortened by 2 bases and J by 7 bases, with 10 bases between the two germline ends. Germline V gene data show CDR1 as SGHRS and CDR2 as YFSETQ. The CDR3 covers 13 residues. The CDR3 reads CASSFVAENEQFF. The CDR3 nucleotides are TGCGCCAGCAGCTTTGTGGCGGAGAATGAGCAGTTCTTC.

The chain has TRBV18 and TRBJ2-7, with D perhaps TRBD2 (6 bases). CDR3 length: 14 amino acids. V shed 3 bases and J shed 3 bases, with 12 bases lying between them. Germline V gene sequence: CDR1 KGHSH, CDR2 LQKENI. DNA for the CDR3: TGTGCCAGCTCACCGCCGGGACTCCTCTACGAGCAGTACTTC. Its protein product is CASSPPGLLYEQYF.

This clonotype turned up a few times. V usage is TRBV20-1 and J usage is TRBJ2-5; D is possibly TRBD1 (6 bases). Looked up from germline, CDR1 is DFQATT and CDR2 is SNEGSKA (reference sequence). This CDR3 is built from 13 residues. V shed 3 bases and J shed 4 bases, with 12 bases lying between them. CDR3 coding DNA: TGCAGTGCTAGCCCACAGGGTAGAGAGACCCAGTACTTC. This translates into CSASPQGRETQYF.

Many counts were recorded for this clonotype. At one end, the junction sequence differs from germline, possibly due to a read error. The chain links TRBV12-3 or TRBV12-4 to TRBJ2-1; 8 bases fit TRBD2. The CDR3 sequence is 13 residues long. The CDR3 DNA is TGTGCCAGCAGGTTAGCGGGGTACAATGAGCAGTTCTTC. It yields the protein CASRLAGYNEQFF.

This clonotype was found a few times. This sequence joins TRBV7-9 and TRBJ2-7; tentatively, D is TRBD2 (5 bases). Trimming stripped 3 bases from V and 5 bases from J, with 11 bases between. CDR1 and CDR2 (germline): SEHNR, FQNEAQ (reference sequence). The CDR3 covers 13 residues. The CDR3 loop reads CASSFLIGDEQYF. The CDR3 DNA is TGTGCCAGCAGCTTCCTTATCGGGGACGAGCAGTACTTC.

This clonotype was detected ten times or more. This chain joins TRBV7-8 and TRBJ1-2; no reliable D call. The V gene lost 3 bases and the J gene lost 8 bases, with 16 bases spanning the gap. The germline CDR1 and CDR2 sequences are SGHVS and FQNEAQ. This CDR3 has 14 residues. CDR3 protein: CASSFGLLSLGYTF. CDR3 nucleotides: TGTGCCAGCAGCTTTGGCCTCCTCTCGTTAGGCTACACCTTC.

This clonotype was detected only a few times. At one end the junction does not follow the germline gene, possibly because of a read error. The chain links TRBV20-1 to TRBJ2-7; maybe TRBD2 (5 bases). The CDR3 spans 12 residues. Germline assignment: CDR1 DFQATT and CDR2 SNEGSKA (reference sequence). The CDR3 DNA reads TGCAGTGCTAGCGGTGGAGGCAGCAGCGAGCTATTC. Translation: CSASGGGSSELF.

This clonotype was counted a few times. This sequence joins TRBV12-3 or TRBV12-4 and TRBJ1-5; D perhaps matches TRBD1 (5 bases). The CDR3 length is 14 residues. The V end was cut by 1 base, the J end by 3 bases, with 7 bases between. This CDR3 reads CASSLGRVNQPQHF. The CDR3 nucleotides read TGTGCCAGCAGTTTAGGCAGGGTCAATCAGCCCCAGCATTTT.

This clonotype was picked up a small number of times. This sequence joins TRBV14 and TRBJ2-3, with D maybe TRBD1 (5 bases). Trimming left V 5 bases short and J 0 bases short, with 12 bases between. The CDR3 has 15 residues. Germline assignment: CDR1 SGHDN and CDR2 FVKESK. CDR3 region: CASSGAFRSTDTQYF. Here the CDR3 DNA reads TGTGCCAGCAGCGGGGCTTTCCGTAGCACAGATACGCAGTATTTT.

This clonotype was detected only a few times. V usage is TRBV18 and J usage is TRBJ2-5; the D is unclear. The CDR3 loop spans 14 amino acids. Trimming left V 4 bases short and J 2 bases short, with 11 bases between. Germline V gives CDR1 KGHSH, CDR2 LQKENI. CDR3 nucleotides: TGTGCCAGCTCACGAATCGGGTCACAAGAGACCCAGTACTTC. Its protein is CASSRIGSQETQYF.

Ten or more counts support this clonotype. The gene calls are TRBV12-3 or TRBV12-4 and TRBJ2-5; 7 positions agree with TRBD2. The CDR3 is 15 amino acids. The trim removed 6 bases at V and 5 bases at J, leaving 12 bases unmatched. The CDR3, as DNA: TGTGCCAGCAGCTTTGGGACTACAGTTCACGAGACCCAGTACTTC. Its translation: CASSFGTTVHETQYF.

CDR3 region: CASCPTRSTGLSGANVLTF. The CDR3 bases are TGCGCCAGCTGCCCCACCCGATCGACAGGGCTCTCTGGGGCCAACGTCCTGACTTTC. The V call is TRBV5-1, the J call TRBJ2-6, with TRBD1 identical over 7 bases. The junction had 16 bases not matched to a gene; V was cut back by 7 bases and J by 0 bases. The CDR3 is made up of 19 amino acids. Germline CDR1 reads SGHRS; CDR2 reads YFSETQ. The full variable domain, completed using reference TRBV5-1 and TRBJ2-6, is KAGVTQTPRYLIKTRGQQVTLSCSPISGHRSVSWYQQTPGQGLQFLFEYFSETQRNKGNFPGRFSGRQFSNSRSEMNVSTLELGDSALYLCASCPTRSTGLSGANVLTFGAGSRLTVL.

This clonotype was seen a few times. CDR3 region: CASSFSGGQIYGYTF. As DNA, the CDR3 is TGTGCCAGCAGTTTCTCGGGTGGGCAGATCTATGGCTACACCTTC. The chain carries TRBV12-3 or TRBV12-4 and TRBJ1-2; D uncertain. The CDR3 consists of 15 residues. V lost 3 bases and J 4 bases, leaving 15 bases between the germline ends.

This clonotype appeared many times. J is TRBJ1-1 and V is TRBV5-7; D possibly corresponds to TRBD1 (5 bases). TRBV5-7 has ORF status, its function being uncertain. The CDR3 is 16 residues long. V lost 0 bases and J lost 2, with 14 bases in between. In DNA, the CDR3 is TGTGCCAGCAGCTTGGAAGGGGTGGGTCAAAACACTGAAGCTTTCTTT. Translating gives CASSLEGVGQNTEAFF.

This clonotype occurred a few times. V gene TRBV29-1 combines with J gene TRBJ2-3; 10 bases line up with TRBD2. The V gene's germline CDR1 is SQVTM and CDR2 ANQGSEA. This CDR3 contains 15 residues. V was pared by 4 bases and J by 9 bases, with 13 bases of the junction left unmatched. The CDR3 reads CSVGTSGAYLQTQYF. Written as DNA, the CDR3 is TGCAGCGTTGGCACTAGCGGGGCGTACCTCCAGACGCAGTATTTT.

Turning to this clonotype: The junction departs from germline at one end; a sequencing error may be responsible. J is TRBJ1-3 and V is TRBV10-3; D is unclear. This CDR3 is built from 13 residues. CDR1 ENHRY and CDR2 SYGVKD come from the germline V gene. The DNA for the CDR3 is TGTGCCATCAGTGCACTTACTGGATACACCATATATTTT. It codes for CAISALTGYTIYF.

The CDR3 reads CASRTSGGTDTQYF. The CDR3 DNA sequence: TGTGCCAGCAGGACTAGCGGGGGAACGGATACGCAGTATTTT. The rearrangement uses TRBV6-1 and TRBJ2-3; TRBD2 agrees at 12 bases. This CDR3 region has 14 residues. Germline CDR1 is MNHNS and CDR2 is SASEGT. With 6 bases clipped from V and 6 bases from J, the junction kept 4 bases outside the gene matches.

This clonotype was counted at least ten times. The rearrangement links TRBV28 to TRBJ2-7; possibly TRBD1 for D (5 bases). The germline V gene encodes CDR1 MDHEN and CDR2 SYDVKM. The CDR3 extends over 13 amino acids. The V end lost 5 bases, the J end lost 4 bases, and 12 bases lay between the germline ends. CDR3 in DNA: TGTGCCAGCAGTGCCGTAGACAGTTACGAGCAGTACTTC. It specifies CASSAVDSYEQYF.

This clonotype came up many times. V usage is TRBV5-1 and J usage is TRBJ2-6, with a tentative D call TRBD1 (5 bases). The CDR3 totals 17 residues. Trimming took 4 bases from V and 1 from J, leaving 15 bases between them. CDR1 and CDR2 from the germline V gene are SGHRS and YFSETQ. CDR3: CASSAPGLRSGANVLTF. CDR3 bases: TGCGCCAGCAGCGCACCAGGGCTAAGGTCTGGGGCCAACGTCCTGACTTTC.

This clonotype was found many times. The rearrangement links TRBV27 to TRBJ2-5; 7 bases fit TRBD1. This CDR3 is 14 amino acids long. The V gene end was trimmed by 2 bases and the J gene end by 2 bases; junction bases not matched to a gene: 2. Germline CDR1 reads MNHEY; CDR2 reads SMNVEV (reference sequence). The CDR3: CASSLRDSQETQYF. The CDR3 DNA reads TGTGCCAGCAGTTTAAGGGACAGTCAAGAGACCCAGTACTTC.